This TCR beta chain was captured by sequencing in a study of blood T cell repertoires in COVID-19. Turning to the study itself: Acute and convalescent COVID-19 specimens originated in the United States, Italy and Spain. T cells, B-cell-depleted T cells, or PBMCs provided the cDNA or gDNA that served as material.

Trimming took 5 bases from V and 5 from J, leaving 21 bases between them. Germline CDR1 is SNHLY and CDR2 is FYNNEI. The CDR3 covers 16 residues. Original analysis: Estimated nucleated cell counts came from reference gene primer amplification. Repertoires were generated with immunoSEQ multiplex PCR, while TCRdb's copy carries only in-frame clones and drops some. D and trimming were read from the DNA, whereas the V and J calls and clone size are those reported in that table. Here the sample spans about 92,000 clones, roughly 80% being singletons. The TCR sequence derives from a woman aged 80 or over with active or convalescent COVID-19. The material sequenced was peripheral blood. The rearrangement uses TRBV2 and TRBJ2-5; possibly TRBD1 for D (7 bases). CDR3 loop: CASSTGGGGAGETQYF. CDR3 DNA: TGTGCCAGCAGTACAGGAGGAGGGGGCGCAGGGGAGACCCAGTACTTC.